These 31 T cell receptor beta chains came from one sample sequenced in a study of identical twins. TCRdb itself ran the 5' RACE reads through MiXCR, one entry per CDR3 protein. The table lists hundreds of thousands of distinct CDR3 sequences, around 20% of them singletons. In addition, the sample was reused for a study of T cells expressing NK-cell markers.

The sequencing input was PBMCs. These receptors were taken from a woman between 18 and 29 years old in good health.

The J gene is TRBJ2-4, the V gene TRBV21-1; the DNA was not used to check the table's D call, TRBD1. TRBV21-1 constitutes a pseudogene. The CDR3 has 17 amino acids. In DNA form, the CDR3 reads TGTGCCAGCAGCGCCAGGCAGGGGGACGGCGTCAAAAACATTCAGTACTTC. Translation: CASSARQGDGVKNIQYF.

This clonotype was seen only once. The chain employs TRBV6-1 and TRBJ2-1; the match to TRBD2 covers 10 bases. This CDR3 contains 14 residues. After removal of 8 bases from V and 15 bases from J, the junction contained 16 bases not matched to a gene. CDR1 is MNHNS and CDR2 is SASEGT in the germline V gene. The CDR3 DNA reads as TGTGCCAGCCGCCCTAGCGGGAGCGTTGGTCGAGGGTTCTTC. This sequence encodes CASRPSGSVGRGFF.

This clonotype occurred a few times. This chain links TRBV7-9 with TRBJ2-2; D not certain. This CDR3 has 14 residues. Looked up from germline, CDR1 is SEHNR and CDR2 is FQNEAQ (reference sequence). Trimming cost V 7 bases and J 6 bases, with 15 bases left between them. The CDR3 loop reads CASNTPSHSGELFF. In nucleotides, the CDR3 is TGTGCCAGCAACACCCCGAGCCACTCCGGGGAGCTGTTTTTT.

This clonotype was recorded a few times. J is TRBJ2-6 and V is TRBV6-2 or TRBV6-3, with D perhaps being TRBD1 or TRBD2 (6 bases each). CDR1 is MNHEY, CDR2 SVGEGT, per germline. V dropped 0 bases and J dropped 2 bases, with 14 bases sitting between them. The CDR3 loop spans 18 amino acids. This CDR3 is CASSYSEYGGPGANVLTF. DNA of the CDR3: TGTGCCAGCAGTTACTCCGAATATGGGGGGCCTGGGGCCAACGTCCTGACTTTC.

The gene calls are TRBV18 and TRBJ2-1; 7 nucleotides align to TRBD2. Germline CDR1 reads KGHSH; CDR2 reads LQKENI. The CDR3 is made up of 16 amino acids. V lost 2 bases and J lost 0; bases outside the gene matches: 4. The CDR3 DNA follows: TGTGCCAGCTCACCAAGGCGGGAGAGCTCCTACAATGAGCAGTTCTTC. This sequence encodes CASSPRRESSYNEQFF.

The chain carries TRBV27 and TRBJ1-1; D remains unclear. The CDR3 runs to 10 residues. Trimming took off 8 bases at V and 6 bases at J, with 7 bases between the two ends. Germline CDR1 reads MNHEY; CDR2 reads SMNVEV (reference sequence). CDR3: CASGIPEAFF. The CDR3 region has the DNA TGTGCCAGCGGGATCCCTGAAGCTTTCTTT.

Only a few counts were recorded for this clonotype. This chain joins TRBV29-1 and TRBJ2-7; no clear D. With 4 bases removed from V and 0 bases from J, the gap between germline ends came to 10 bases. Germline lookup yields CDR1 SQVTM and CDR2 ANQGSEA. This CDR3 has 13 residues. CDR3 region: CSVARRLSYEQYF. CDR3 DNA sequence: TGCAGCGTTGCCCGCAGACTCTCCTACGAGCAGTACTTC.

The V and J genes are TRBV5-1 and TRBJ2-1, with D unclear. This CDR3 is built from 15 residues. Germline assignment: CDR1 SGHRS and CDR2 YFSETQ. Trimming shortened V by 5 bases and J by 0 bases, and 12 bases separated the two germline ends. The CDR3 loop is CASSVVRSSYNEQFF. The DNA of the CDR3 is TGCGCCAGCAGTGTGGTTAGAAGCTCCTACAATGAGCAGTTCTTC.

This clonotype was seen more than once but under ten times. This chain connects TRBV20-1 to TRBJ2-7, with 9 bases fitting TRBD2. The V and J ends lost 0 bases and 6 bases, in that order; junction bases with no gene match: 9. This CDR3 has 15 residues. CDR1 is DFQATT and CDR2 is SNEGSKA in the germline V gene (reference sequence). The CDR3 DNA reads as TGCAGTGCTAGAGAATATCTGAGCGGGGGGACCGAGCAGTACTTC. Its protein is CSAREYLSGGTEQYF.

The chain joins TRBV6-1 to TRBJ1-1; D remains ambiguous. Germline lookup yields CDR1 MNHNS and CDR2 SASEGT. The length of the CDR3 is 14 residues. Between the trimmed V and J ends, which lost 8 bases and 1 base, there was a span of 14 bases. This CDR3 reads CASSSRGENTEAFF. Here the CDR3 DNA reads TGTGCCAGCTCGTCTCGCGGGGAGAACACTGAAGCTTTCTTT.

The V call is TRBV11-2, the J call TRBJ2-1; 9 nucleotides align to TRBD2. Germline V gene lookup returns CDR1 SGHAT and CDR2 FQNNGV. V dropped 3 bases and J dropped 10; count of bases not matched to a gene: 4. This CDR3 contains 13 residues. The CDR3 reads CASSFGTSREQFF. In nucleotides, the CDR3 is TGTGCCAGCAGCTTCGGGACTAGCAGGGAGCAGTTCTTC.

J is TRBJ2-2 and V is TRBV7-2, with D unclear. The CDR3 spans 14 residues. Per the germline V gene, CDR1 is SGHTA and CDR2 is FQGNSA. V lost 5 bases, J lost 7 bases, and 14 bases lay in between. This chain's CDR3 is CASSPYSFGGELFF. CDR3 coding DNA: TGTGCCAGCAGCCCCTACTCCTTCGGCGGGGAGCTGTTTTTT.

This clonotype showed up just a few times. The genes are TRBV28 and TRBJ1-1; D not resolved. The ends were cut back, 2 bases at V and 7 bases at J, with 8 bases in the middle. The CDR3 sequence is 12 residues long. The germline CDR1 and CDR2 sequences are MDHEN and SYDVKM. The CDR3 region has the DNA TGTGCCAGCAGTTTACTCCGGAATGAAGCTTTCTTT. The encoded protein is CASSLLRNEAFF.

This clonotype was counted ten times or more. The gene calls are TRBV5-1 and TRBJ1-2; TRBD1 agrees at 7 bases. The CDR3 is made up of 16 amino acids. V was pared by 7 bases and J by 7 bases, with 19 bases of the junction left unmatched. Per germline, CDR1 SGHRS and CDR2 YFSETQ. The CDR3 protein is CASRAPYRGGASGYTF. The CDR3 DNA follows: TGCGCCAGCCGAGCTCCTTACAGGGGAGGTGCTAGTGGCTACACCTTC.

The genes are TRBV15 and TRBJ2-1, with a tentative D call TRBD2 (5 bases). Germline loops: CDR1 LNHNV, CDR2 YYDKDF (reference sequence). V dropped 2 bases and J dropped 10 bases, with 9 bases sitting between them. CDR3 length: 12 residues. In DNA, the CDR3 is TGTGCCACCAGCAGACCCGGGGAGGAGCAGTTCTTC. Its protein is CATSRPGEEQFF.

In this sample, this clonotype turned up a few times. The V call is TRBV6-1, the J call TRBJ2-2; tentatively, D is TRBD1 or TRBD2 (5 bases each). In germline, CDR1 is MNHNS, CDR2 SASEGT. The CDR3 consists of 16 residues. Trimming removed 6 bases from V and 0 bases from J, with 14 bases in between. Written as DNA, the CDR3 is TGTGCCAGCAGCCTTCGGGACCAAACGAACACCGGGGAGCTGTTTTTT. Its translation is CASSLRDQTNTGELFF.

This clonotype was observed a handful of times. This chain connects TRBV5-6 to TRBJ1-2, with 8 bases fitting TRBD1. Germline trimming cut 2 bases from V and 4 bases from J; bases unmatched to any gene: 4. The V gene's germline CDR1 is SGHDT and CDR2 YYEEEE. The CDR3 covers 14 residues. The CDR3 sequence is CASSFPTGGYGYTF. In DNA, the CDR3 is TGTGCCAGCAGCTTCCCCACAGGGGGCTATGGCTACACCTTC. Variable domain in full (rest from reference TRBV5-6 and TRBJ1-2): DAGVTQSPTHLIKTRGQQVTLRCSPKSGHDTVSWYQQALGQGPQFIFQYYEEEERQRGNFPDRFSGHQFPNYSSELNVNALLLGDSALYLCASSFPTGGYGYTFGSGTRLTVV.

The rearrangement joins TRBV9 to TRBJ2-1, with a tentative D call TRBD1 (6 bases). Trimming stripped 4 bases from V and 5 bases from J, with 19 bases between. This CDR3 region has 16 residues. CDR1 and CDR2 (germline): SGDLS, YYNGEE. The CDR3 DNA is TGTGCCAGCAGCACAAACAGGGCAAGTATCGACAATGAGCAGTTCTTC. It is translated as CASSTNRASIDNEQFF.

This clonotype was counted only a few times. The chain employs TRBV12-3 or TRBV12-4 and TRBJ1-1; D remains ambiguous. Trimming cost V 7 bases and J 1 base, with 13 bases left between them. The CDR3 runs 14 residues. The CDR3: CASISRMENTEAFF. The CDR3 bases are TGTGCCAGCATCTCCCGTATGGAGAACACTGAAGCTTTCTTT.

This chain uses TRBV9 with TRBJ1-1; 7 nucleotides agree with TRBD1. Germline values: CDR1 SGDLS, CDR2 YYNGEE. The CDR3 extends over 14 amino acids. Unmatched junction bases numbered 12, after V lost 3 bases and J lost 10 bases. CDR3 nucleotide sequence: TGTGCCAGCAGCGCGGGGACAGCTAACCTCCGAGCTTTCTTT. It encodes CASSAGTANLRAFF.

This clonotype showed up many times. The chain carries TRBV15 and TRBJ2-1; D is unclear. The CDR3 is 15 amino acids. CDR1 and CDR2 from the germline V gene are LNHNV and YYDKDF (reference sequence). V was pared by 0 bases and J by 2 bases, with 8 bases between. The CDR3 protein is CATSRDPGPYNEQFF. The CDR3 nucleotides are TGTGCCACCAGCAGAGATCCTGGTCCCTACAATGAGCAGTTCTTC.

The V gene is TRBV6-1, the J gene TRBJ1-1; D is undetermined. V lost 10 bases and J 0 bases, leaving 15 bases between the germline ends. CDR3 length equals 14 residues. Germline V gene sequence: CDR1 MNHNS, CDR2 SASEGT. The CDR3 nucleotides are TGTGCCACCCTAAAACCGGGATTGAACACTGAAGCTTTCTTT. It is translated as CATLKPGLNTEAFF.

The sample holds a few counts of this clonotype. The chain joins TRBV3-1 to TRBJ1-6; D is ambiguous. The CDR3 extends over 14 amino acids. V gave up 4 bases and J gave up 10 bases, with 14 bases separating them. Germline assignment: CDR1 LGHDT and CDR2 YNNKEL (reference sequence). CDR3 region: CASSLRVRGSPLHF. The DNA of the CDR3 is TGTGCCAGCAGCCTCCGGGTCCGCGGATCACCCCTCCACTTT.

This chain uses TRBV6-1 with TRBJ2-3; D is uncertain. CDR1 and CDR2 from the germline V gene are MNHNS and SASEGT. The V end lost 7 bases, the J end lost 1 base, and 9 bases lay between the germline ends. The CDR3 sequence is 13 residues long. CDR3: CASTLPGTDTQYF. Here the CDR3 DNA reads TGTGCCAGCACGCTACCGGGCACAGATACGCAGTATTTT.

This clonotype has at least ten counts. V is TRBV12-3 or TRBV12-4 and J is TRBJ2-3; 11 positions match TRBD2. The V gene end was trimmed by 5 bases and the J gene end by 6 bases; junction bases not matched to a gene: 7. The length of the CDR3 is 15 residues. The CDR3 reads CASSPYSGGADTQYF. Written as DNA, the CDR3 is TGTGCCAGCAGTCCTTATAGCGGGGGGGCGGATACGCAGTATTTT.

A few counts support this clonotype. This chain uses TRBV20-1 with TRBJ2-3, with 7 bases lining up with TRBD1. CDR1 and CDR2 (germline): DFQATT, SNEGSKA (reference sequence). The ends lost 5 bases at V and 2 bases at J; junction bases unmatched: 4. This CDR3 comprises 13 residues. The CDR3 spells CSAGDRLTDTQYF. CDR3 in DNA: TGCAGTGCTGGGGACAGACTCACAGATACGCAGTATTTT.

This clonotype has more than one count but fewer than ten. The chain is built from TRBV5-1 and TRBJ1-2, with 7 bases that match TRBD1. The length of the CDR3 is 14 residues. Germline assignment: CDR1 SGHRS and CDR2 YFSETQ. The V gene end was trimmed by 4 bases and the J gene end by 2 bases; junction bases not matched to a gene: 5. Here the CDR3 DNA reads TGCGCCAGCAGCGGGGACAGTGGGAACTATGGCTACACCTTC. As protein: CASSGDSGNYGYTF.

This clonotype was counted between two and nine times. This chain joins TRBV20-1 and TRBJ1-5; the D gene is possibly TRBD1 (6 bases). The CDR3 has 15 amino acids. With 3 bases removed from V and 0 bases from J, the gap between germline ends came to 12 bases. Germline lookup yields CDR1 DFQATT and CDR2 SNEGSKA (reference sequence). The CDR3 region is CSASPGQHSNQPQHF. The CDR3 bases are TGCAGTGCTAGCCCCGGACAGCATAGCAATCAGCCCCAGCATTTT.

This clonotype has a handful of counts. The genes are TRBV12-3 or TRBV12-4 and TRBJ2-7; 8 bases align to TRBD2. The CDR3 runs to 13 residues. V lost 10 bases, J lost 5 bases, and 10 bases stayed unmatched. CDR3: CATSRREEDEQYF. The CDR3 DNA sequence: TGTGCCACCTCGCGGCGGGAGGAGGACGAGCAGTACTTC.

This chain connects TRBV9 to TRBJ2-7; TRBD2 matches at 9 bases. Losses at the gene ends were 0 bases for V and 2 bases for J; bases not matched to a gene: 3. The V gene's germline CDR1 is SGDLS and CDR2 YYNGEE. The CDR3 is 15 residues long. CDR3 residues: CASSVGGTSTYEQYF. In DNA, the CDR3 is TGTGCCAGCAGCGTAGGGGGGACTAGCACCTACGAGCAGTACTTC. Using reference TRBV9 and TRBJ2-7 for the parts outside the CDR3, the full variable domain is DSGVTQTPKHLITATGQRVTLRCSPRSGDLSVYWYQQSLDQGLQFLIQYYNGEERAKGNILERFSAQQFPDLHSELNLSSLELGDSALYFCASSVGGTSTYEQYFGPGTRLTVT.

This clonotype appeared a few times. The chain links TRBV20-1 to TRBJ2-3; D call uncertain. Trimming shortened V by 6 bases and J by 5 bases, and 18 bases separated the two germline ends. CDR1 and CDR2 from the germline V gene are DFQATT and SNEGSKA (reference sequence). The CDR3 is 14 amino acids. The DNA for the CDR3 is TGCAGTGCGGCCGCGGCCCAGTCAGGAGATACGCAGTATTTT. Amino acids: CSAAAAQSGDTQYF.